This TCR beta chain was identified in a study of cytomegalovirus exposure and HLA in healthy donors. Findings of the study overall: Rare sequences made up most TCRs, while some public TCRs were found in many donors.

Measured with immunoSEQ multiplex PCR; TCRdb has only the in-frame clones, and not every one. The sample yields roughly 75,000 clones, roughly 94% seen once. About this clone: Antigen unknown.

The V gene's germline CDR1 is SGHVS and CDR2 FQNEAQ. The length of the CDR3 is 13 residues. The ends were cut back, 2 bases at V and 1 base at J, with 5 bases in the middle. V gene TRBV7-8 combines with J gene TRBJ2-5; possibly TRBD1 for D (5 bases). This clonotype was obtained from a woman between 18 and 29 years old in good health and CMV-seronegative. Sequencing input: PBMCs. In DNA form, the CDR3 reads TGTGCCAGCAGCTTACAGGGCCAAGAGACCCAGTACTTC. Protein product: CASSLQGQETQYF.